The T cell receptor (beta chain) described here comes from a study of T cells after yellow fever vaccination. Study-level results: Clones from primary vaccination mostly reappeared after the booster (about 97% CD4, approximately 86% CD8).

Each CDR3 protein is one row after TCRdb ran MiXCR on the 5' RACE reads. The table shows 250,000 to 400,000 distinct CDR3 sequences, with over 3.5% occurring only once. The V end lost 4 bases, the J end lost 1 base, and 11 bases lay between the germline ends. Germline assignment: CDR1 SGDLS and CDR2 YYNGEE. This CDR3 region has 14 residues. This clonotype appeared many times. Its antigen is not known. V gene TRBV9 combines with J gene TRBJ1-1, with D maybe TRBD1 (6 bases). This receptor was identified in a young man who received the YFV17D yellow fever vaccine. The source was PBMCs, collected 15 days after the yellow fever booster vaccination. The CDR3 bases are TGTGCCAGCAGCCCACGACAGGCGAACACTGAAGCTTTCTTT. This gives the protein CASSPRQANTEAFF.